The table lists the clone carrying this T cell receptor (beta chain) with a few counts. No antigen is known for it. The authors amplified TCR beta CDR3 regions, and they did so from RNA transcripts for repertoire sequencing. HTBI-primed first-round RT-PCR preceded second-round multiplex PCR. Each CDR3 protein is one row after TCRdb ran MiXCR on the multiplex PCR reads. The sample records nearly 400,000 distinct CDR3 sequences, around 20% being singletons. The data stem from a study of Graves' ophthalmopathy and Graves' hyperthyroidism. Study outcomes and limitations: Blood contained most expanded thyroid clonotypes exceeding 0.001 frequency.

The CDR3 sequence is 17 residues long. Germline CDR1 reads SGHRS; CDR2 reads YFSETQ. V gave up 4 bases and J gave up 4 bases; unmatched junction bases: 14. This receptor was identified in a woman under 30 with Graves' ophthalmopathy. Sequenced: peripheral blood. V usage is TRBV5-1 and J usage is TRBJ2-5, with 9 bases aligning to TRBD1. In DNA form, the CDR3 reads TGCGCCAGCAGCCTTTACCCCCTACAGGGGGCGAGAGAGACCCAGTACTTC. It codes for CASSLYPLQGARETQYF.